The T cell receptor (beta chain) described here comes from a study of cytomegalovirus exposure and HLA in healthy donors. Study-level points and caveats: TCR beta V segments were, for the most part, productive about 87% or about 30% of the time in an earlier analysis. TRBV6-2, TRBV6-3 and some other V segments were unresolvable in 87-base-pair reads.

Per germline, CDR1 GTSNPN and CDR2 SVGIG (reference sequence). V shed 3 bases and J 5 bases; nucleotides not matched to a gene: 7. The CDR3 contains 15 residues. This PCR relied on a set of 60 Vbeta primers and 13 Jbeta primers. This table comes from immunoSEQ multiplex PCR, and its TCRdb copy is limited to in-frame clones, with some not included. The sample gives 100,000 to 150,000 clones, roughly four fifths of which show up once; 5.5% to 7.5% is in the top ten. As regards this clone: No antigen is known for it.

The sample taken for sequencing was PBMCs. The chain recombines TRBV30 with TRBJ2-3; 11 bases are a match to TRBD2. This receptor was identified in a woman aged 40 to 50 in good health and CMV-seropositive. CDR3: CAWSQTSGVGDTQYF. CDR3 DNA sequence: TGTGCCTGGAGCCAGACTAGCGGGGTAGGAGATACGCAGTATTTT.